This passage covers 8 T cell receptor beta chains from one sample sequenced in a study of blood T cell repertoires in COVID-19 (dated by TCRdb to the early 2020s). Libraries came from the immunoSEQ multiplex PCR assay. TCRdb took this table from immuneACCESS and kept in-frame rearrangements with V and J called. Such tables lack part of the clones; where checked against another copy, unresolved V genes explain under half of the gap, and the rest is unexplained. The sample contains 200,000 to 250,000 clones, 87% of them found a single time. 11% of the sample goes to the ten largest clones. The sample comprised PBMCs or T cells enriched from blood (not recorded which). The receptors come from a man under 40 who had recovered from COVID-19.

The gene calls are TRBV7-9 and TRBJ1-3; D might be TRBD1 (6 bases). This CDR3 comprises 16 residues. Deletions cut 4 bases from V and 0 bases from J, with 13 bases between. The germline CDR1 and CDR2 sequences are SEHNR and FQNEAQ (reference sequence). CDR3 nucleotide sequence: TGTGCCAGCAGCTCCGAACAGGGCACCTCTGGAAACACCATATATTTT. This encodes CASSSEQGTSGNTIYF.

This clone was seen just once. The CDR3 spells CASRGQGGTYEQYF. The CDR3 nucleotides are TGTGCCAGCAGGGGACAGGGGGGTACCTACGAGCAGTACTTC. V gene TRBV6-5 combines with J gene TRBJ2-7; 11 positions agree with TRBD1. Germline V gene sequence: CDR1 MNHEY, CDR2 SVGAGI. V lost 6 bases and J lost 2; bases outside the gene matches: 3. CDR3 length: 14 amino acids.

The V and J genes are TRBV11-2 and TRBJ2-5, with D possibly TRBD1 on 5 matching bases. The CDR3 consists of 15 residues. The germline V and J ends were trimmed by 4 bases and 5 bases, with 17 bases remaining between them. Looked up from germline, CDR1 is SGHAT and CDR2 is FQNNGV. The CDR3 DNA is TGTGCCAGCAGCTCCGGACAAGCAGCCCAGGAGACCCAGTACTTC. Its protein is CASSSGQAAQETQYF.

CDR3 nucleotide sequence: TGCAGCGTTGGACTAGGGCCTAGCTCCTACAATGAGCAGTTCTTC. Translated: CSVGLGPSSYNEQFF. The V and J genes are TRBV29-1 and TRBJ2-1, with D possibly being TRBD2 (6 bases). The V gene's germline CDR1 is SQVTM and CDR2 ANQGSEA. The CDR3 is 15 residues long. V was shortened by 4 bases and J by 0 bases, with 13 bases between the two germline ends.

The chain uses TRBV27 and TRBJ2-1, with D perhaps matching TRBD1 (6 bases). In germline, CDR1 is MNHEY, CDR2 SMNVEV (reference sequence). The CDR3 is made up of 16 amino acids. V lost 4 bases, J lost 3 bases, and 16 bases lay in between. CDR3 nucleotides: TGTGCCAGCAGTTCCGGGGCCAGGGGCCGCTACAATGAGCAGTTCTTC. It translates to CASSSGARGRYNEQFF.

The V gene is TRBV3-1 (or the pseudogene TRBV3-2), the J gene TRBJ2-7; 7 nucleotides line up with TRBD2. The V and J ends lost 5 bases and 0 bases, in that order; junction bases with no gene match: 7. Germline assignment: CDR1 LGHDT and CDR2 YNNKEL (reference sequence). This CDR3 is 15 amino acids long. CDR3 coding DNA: TGTGCCAGCAGCTTTACCGGGACTACCTCCTACGAGCAGTACTTC. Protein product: CASSFTGTTSYEQYF.

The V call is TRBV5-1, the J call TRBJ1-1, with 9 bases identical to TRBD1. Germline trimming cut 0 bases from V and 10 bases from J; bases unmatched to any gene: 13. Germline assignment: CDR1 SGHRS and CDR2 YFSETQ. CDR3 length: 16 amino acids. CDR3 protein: CASSLELPGQGGRAFF. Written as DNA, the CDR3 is TGCGCCAGCAGCTTGGAACTACCGGGACAGGGAGGAAGAGCTTTCTTT.

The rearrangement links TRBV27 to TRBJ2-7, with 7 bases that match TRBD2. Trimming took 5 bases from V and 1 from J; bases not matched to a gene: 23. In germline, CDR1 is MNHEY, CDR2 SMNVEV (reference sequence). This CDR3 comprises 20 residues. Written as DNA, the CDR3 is TGTGCCAGCAGTACATGGGAGGTGTCCAGGGAGGGACTCTCATCCTACGAGCAGTACTTC. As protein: CASSTWEVSREGLSSYEQYF.